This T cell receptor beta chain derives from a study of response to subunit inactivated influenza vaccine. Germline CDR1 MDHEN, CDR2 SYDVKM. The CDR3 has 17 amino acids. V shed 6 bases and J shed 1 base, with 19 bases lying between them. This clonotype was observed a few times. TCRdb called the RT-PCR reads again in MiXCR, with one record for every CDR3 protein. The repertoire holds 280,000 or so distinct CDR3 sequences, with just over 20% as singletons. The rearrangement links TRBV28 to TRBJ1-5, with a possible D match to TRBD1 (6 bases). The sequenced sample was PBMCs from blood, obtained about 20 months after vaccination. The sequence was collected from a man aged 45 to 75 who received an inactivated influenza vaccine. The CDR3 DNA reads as TGTGCCAGCAGACCAACGAAACAGGGCCGGAGCAATCAGCCCCAGCATTTT. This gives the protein CASRPTKQGRSNQPQHF.